These 4 T cell receptor beta chains were sequenced from one sample in a study of pediatric ulcerative colitis. Assay: immunoSEQ multiplex PCR; the TCRdb copy retains only in-frame clones and omits some. The sample records 64,000 or so clones, around 80% being singletons. Sequencing was carried out using blood. The receptor set was obtained from a boy younger than 18 with moderate ulcerative colitis.

Note on this clone: In the same sample, other DNA sequences code for this CDR3. The chain joins TRBV12-5 to TRBJ1-2; a weak D match, TRBD1 (5 bases). The V gene's germline CDR1 is LGHNT and CDR2 FRNRAP. V lost 2 bases and J 2 bases, leaving 18 bases between the germline ends. There are 17 residues in the CDR3. This CDR3 is CASGLLHPGQTNYGYTF. The DNA for the CDR3 is TGTGCTAGTGGTTTGCTTCACCCGGGGCAGACGAACTATGGCTACACCTTC.

This chain connects TRBV28 to TRBJ2-3; 11 bases match TRBD1. Germline-derived CDR1 and CDR2 are MDHEN and SYDVKM. V dropped 2 bases and J dropped 3; count of bases not matched to a gene: 1. The CDR3 runs to 15 residues. Here the CDR3 reads CASSLGTGGTDTQYF. In DNA form, the CDR3 reads TGTGCCAGCAGTTTAGGGACAGGGGGGACAGATACGCAGTATTTT.

This chain uses TRBV29-1 with TRBJ1-1, with 7 bases matching TRBD1. CDR1 SQVTM and CDR2 ANQGSEA come from the germline V gene. V lost 2 bases, J lost 3 bases, and 21 bases stayed unmatched. The length of the CDR3 is 19 residues. The CDR3, as DNA: TGCAGCGTTGAAAAAGCCAGCCCCCGGGACAGAATATGGGACACTGAAGCTTTCTTT. Amino acid sequence: CSVEKASPRDRIWDTEAFF.

V is TRBV6-1 and J is TRBJ1-4; D gene uncertain. Per germline, CDR1 MNHNS and CDR2 SASEGT. V was trimmed by 4 bases and J by 0 bases, leaving 9 bases between them. The CDR3 spans 15 residues. CDR3 DNA: TGTGCCAGCAGTGCGGTCTGGGCAACTAATGAAAAACTGTTTTTT. Translated, it gives CASSAVWATNEKLFF.